The 2 T cell receptor beta chains listed next were all sequenced from one sample in a study of blood T cell repertoires in COVID-19. Using immunoSEQ multiplex PCR, the repertoire was profiled, and TCRdb retains in-frame clones only, with some absent. In the table there are about 300,000 clones, 90% of which are singletons. Sample: peripheral blood. The source of these receptors is a woman aged 25-40 years with COVID-19, enrolled during active disease.

The chain couples TRBV18 to TRBJ2-1; 14 nucleotides align to TRBD2. V gave up 4 bases and J gave up 8 bases; unmatched junction bases: 7. CDR3 length equals 16 residues. CDR1 and CDR2 (germline): KGHSH, LQKENI. For the CDR3, the DNA is TGTGCCAGCTCACAAGGGACTAGCGGGAGTGGGGATGAGCAGTTCTTC. Amino acids: CASSQGTSGSGDEQFF.

Points on this clone: Other DNA sequences in this specimen translate into the identical CDR3. V and J are TRBV5-1 and TRBJ1-1; no clear D. V was cut by 1 base and J by 0 bases, with 4 bases left in between. Germline V CDR1 and CDR2: SGHRS, YFSETQ. The CDR3 contains 13 residues. In DNA form, the CDR3 reads TGCGCCAGCAGCTTGCAGATGAACACTGAAGCTTTCTTT. It yields the protein CASSLQMNTEAFF.